The 5 T cell receptor beta chains below all came from one sample that was sequenced in a study of CD8+ T cells in alopecia areata. After isolation, RNA underwent reverse transcription to generate cDNA as the sequencing template. The table came from immunoSEQ multiplex PCR; TCRdb's copy has only in-frame clones and leaves some out. The sample holds some 200,000 clones, roughly 61% seen once. The treatment: oral pan-JAK inhibitor, 5-10 mg twice daily. This material consisted of CD8+ T cells sorted from blood, taken at week 24, from a patient treated with tofacitinib. The receptors originated from a human donor with alopecia areata.

A word on this clone: This CDR3 is also generated by other DNA sequences in the sample. J is TRBJ2-5 and V is TRBV28; TRBD1 might be the D (7 bases). CDR3 length equals 15 residues. Germline values: CDR1 MDHEN, CDR2 SYDVKM. V was clipped by 3 bases and J by 5 bases, with 16 bases between them. DNA of the CDR3: TGTGCCAGCAGTTTTAGGAGGGGGCGCGGGGAGACCCAGTACTTC. The encoded protein is CASSFRRGRGETQYF.

The CDR3 protein is CASSFPPTDTQYF. CDR3 nucleotide sequence: TGTGCCAGCAGCTTCCCTCCGACAGATACGCAGTATTTT. The V and J genes are TRBV11-2 and TRBJ2-3; D unclear. CDR3 length equals 13 residues. Per the germline V gene, CDR1 is SGHAT and CDR2 is FQNNGV. Trimming removed 3 bases at V and 3 bases at J, with 7 bases between.

This sequence joins TRBV10-1 and TRBJ2-7; no clear D. There are 12 residues in the CDR3. V was shortened by 3 bases and J by 4 bases, with 7 bases between the two germline ends. Germline V gene data show CDR1 as WNHNN and CDR2 as SYGVQD (reference sequence). The CDR3 coding sequence is TGCGCCAGCAGTGAAACATCATACGAGCAGTACTTC. Its translation: CASSETSYEQYF.

The V and J genes are TRBV6-1 and TRBJ2-1, with TRBD2 identical over 10 bases. The V gene's germline CDR1 is MNHNS and CDR2 SASEGT. The CDR3 is 16 residues long. The ends lost 3 bases at V and 5 bases at J; junction bases unmatched: 7. The CDR3 spells CASSDKRGGLHNEQFF. In DNA, the CDR3 is TGTGCCAGCAGTGACAAGCGGGGGGGCCTCCACAATGAGCAGTTCTTC.

The chain employs TRBV25-1 and TRBJ1-2; D remains ambiguous. This CDR3 is 11 amino acids long. V gave up 1 base and J gave up 7 bases, with 4 bases separating them. From germline, CDR1 is MGHDK and CDR2 SYGVNS. CDR3 residues: CASSESGGYTF. The CDR3, as DNA: TGTGCCAGCAGTGAATCTGGTGGCTACACCTTC.